This TCR beta chain is from a study of beta chain features in type 1 diabetes. Whole-study context: Across the samples, 90 million to 120 million sorted cells were examined in total.

The CDR3 has 15 amino acids. Per germline, CDR1 MGHRA and CDR2 YSYEKL. After removal of 5 bases from V and 7 bases from J, the junction contained 5 bases not matched to a gene. Sorting of CD4+ naive, central memory, regulatory and stem cell-like memory cells was performed via CD45RO/CCR7/CD25/CD127/CD95/CD27. Of the isolated RNA, all was reverse transcribed, and so the sequenced material was expressed TCRB transcripts. TCRdb's copy holds only in-frame clones and misses some; the assay was immunoSEQ multiplex PCR. The sample shows 300,000 to 350,000 clones, approximately 8% of them seen only once. This sequence originates from a woman aged 18-30 years in good health. This chain connects TRBV4-1 to TRBJ2-1; 13 bases map to TRBD2. The specimen was central memory CD4+ T cells from blood. As DNA, the CDR3 is TGCGCCAGCAGCGGGACTAGCGGGGATGGAAATGAGCAGTTCTTC. Translated, it gives CASSGTSGDGNEQFF.